This T cell receptor beta chain was identified in a study of T cells after yellow fever vaccination (dated by TCRdb to between 2017 and 2020). Describing the broader study: Libraries from fractions with low cell numbers were prepared with the SMART-Seq v4 Ultra Low Input RNA kit. Two healthy male donors, one aged 18 to 30 and one aged 30 to 40 years, made up the cohort. To track T-cell clones before and after primary and booster YFV17D yellow fever vaccination, bulk TCR alpha and beta repertoires were sequenced longitudinally. Blood was collected at multiple timepoints before and after primary and secondary immunization, and bulk PBMC replicates and cell subsets were isolated.

TCR cDNA was synthesized by 5'RACE template switching, through which a universal primer site and unique molecular identifiers were introduced. Priming for cDNA synthesis came from both the TCR alpha and TCR beta constant segments. Libraries were amplified in two PCR steps, with sample barcodes and sequencing adapters added in the second step. Sequencing of libraries was performed on Illumina HiSeq 2500 (2x100 bp) or NovaSeq (2x150 bp). The paper's data handling went like this. Reads were demultiplexed and collapsed into UMI consensus sequences with MIGEC, and V(D)J alignment was performed with MiXCR. Clonotypes responding to the vaccine were identified with edgeR on replicate PBMC samples, with the criteria of FDR below 0.01 and a log2 fold change above 5 up to day 15. Bulk clonotypes were assigned CD4 or CD8 identity according to which sequenced CD4 or CD8 repertoire held them at higher abundance. The public reads were reprocessed in TCRdb via fastp at Q25 and MiXCR, keeping in-frame beta chains. CDR3 protein sequences are deduplicated, and each keeps its most common genes and DNA. The V and J calls, along with clone size, are taken from TCRdb and not from the paper's own processing. The sample has some 400,000 distinct CDR3 sequences on record, 6.2% of them singletons. The ten largest clones add up to 15% of the sample.

This specimen's treatment or condition label, per the study, means: live attenuated yellow fever vaccine strain. Two biological replicates of bulk PBMCs were collected at each blood-draw timepoint. PBMCs were isolated from peripheral blood using a standard Ficoll-Paque protocol. TriZol was used to extract RNA from bulk PBMCs, from CD4 and CD8 fractions, and from dextramer-positive and dextramer-negative fractions. Points the paper makes about the study in general: Compared with the primary T-cell response, the secondary T-cell response was weaker but faster, peaking on day 5 rather than day 15. A small fraction of clonotypes appeared in both the CD4 and CD8 compartments, likely as a result of convergent recombination. Because the study included only a couple of donors, the extent to which the findings can be generalized is limited. Most clones expanded after primary vaccination (approximately 97% of CD4 and 88% of CD8) were re-detected after the booster, suggesting that broad memory maintenance occurred. Computational filtering was needed because FACS-sorted repertoires could contain abundant contaminating clonotypes from the bulk population.

The CDR3 runs 14 residues from the cysteine to the phenylalanine. The read is trimmed to its CDR3 DNA, 42 bases read in frame from base 1. Between the V and J ends, shortened by 5 bases and 5 bases respectively, the junction contains 15 bases. Sequences MNHNS (CDR1) and SASEGT (CDR2) are obtained from the germline V gene. This clonotype showed up many times. Its antigen specificity is not known. Qualities for individual bases were not recorded, and no much larger clone is one base off. The rearranged segments are TRBV6-1 and TRBJ1-2; a weak D assignment points to TRBD1 (6 bases agree). The source was PBMCs, collected 5 days after the yellow fever booster vaccination. This TCR derives from a man aged 25 to 40 who received the YFV17D yellow fever vaccine. The bases are TGTGCCAGCAGTCGAACAGGGTTGAGTTATGGCTACACCTTC. It translates to CASSRTGLSYGYTF.